This T cell receptor (beta chain) comes out of a study of T-cell memory formation after mild COVID-19. Germline CDR1 and CDR2: KGHSH and LQKENI. This CDR3 contains 14 residues. The V end was cut by 3 bases, the J end by 9 bases, with 18 bases between. TCR alpha and TCR beta cDNA libraries carrying sample barcodes and UMIs came from 5'RACE with constant-segment primers. TCRdb itself ran the 5' RACE reads through MiXCR, one entry per CDR3 protein. Of more than 250,000 distinct CDR3 sequences in the sample, over 15% are singletons; the top ten hold 20% to 25%. The sequencing sample was made of PBMCs or a T cell subset sorted from them (not recorded which). The chain employs TRBV18 and TRBJ2-7; the D gene is possibly TRBD2 (6 bases). This TCR derives from a man aged 18 to 30 who had mild COVID-19 (a few samples of this study predate the infection). Cell type and time point are not known. CDR3 nucleotides: TGTGCCAGCTCACCGGAAGATAGCGGTACGGTGCAGTACTTC. It translates to CASSPEDSGTVQYF.